Following are 19 T cell receptor beta chains from one sample sequenced in a study of T cells after yellow fever vaccination. TCRdb called the 5' RACE reads again in MiXCR, with one record for every CDR3 protein. The table lists about 580,000 distinct CDR3 sequences, about a sixth of them singletons. This specimen was PBMCs, taken about 5 days after the first yellow fever vaccination. Source of these receptors: a man between 18 and 29 years old who received the YFV17D yellow fever vaccine.

The rearrangement links TRBV5-1 to TRBJ2-3; 12 bases are a match to TRBD2. With V trimmed by 3 bases and J by 5 bases, 4 bases remained unmatched. The CDR3 consists of 15 residues. Germline assignment: CDR1 SGHRS and CDR2 YFSETQ. The CDR3, as DNA: TGCGCCAGCAGCTCCCTGACTAGCGGGGGAGATACGCAGTATTTT. As protein: CASSSLTSGGDTQYF.

In this sample, this clonotype turned up a few times. The chain combines TRBV15 with TRBJ2-3; no clear D. Germline-derived CDR1 and CDR2 are LNHNV and YYDKDF (reference sequence). Between the trimmed V and J ends, which lost 0 bases and 4 bases, there was a span of 8 bases. The CDR3 spans 14 residues. As DNA, the CDR3 is TGTGCCACCAGCAGAGAGGGCAATTCAGATACGCAGTATTTT. It translates to CATSREGNSDTQYF.

The V gene is TRBV27, the J gene TRBJ1-5; the D gene is possibly TRBD1 (5 bases). V was clipped by 3 bases and J by 6 bases, with 9 bases between them. This CDR3 comprises 13 residues. The germline V gene encodes CDR1 MNHEY and CDR2 SMNVEV (reference sequence). The CDR3 region is CASSFRRAQPQHF. The CDR3 region has the DNA TGTGCCAGCAGTTTTCGCAGGGCTCAGCCCCAGCATTTT.

There are a few counts of this clonotype. Germline is not matched at one junction end, which may reflect a read error. The chain links TRBV7-3 to TRBJ2-7, with TRBD2 matching 8 bases. Germline CDR1 reads SGHTA; CDR2 reads FQGTGA. The CDR3 runs to 14 residues. This CDR3 is CASSLREGSNEQYF. The CDR3 nucleotides are TGTGCCAGCAGCTTACGGGAGGGCTCCAACGAGCAGTACTTC.

This clonotype was counted many times. The chain recombines TRBV7-6 with TRBJ2-7, with D maybe TRBD2 (7 bases). Germline-derived CDR1 and CDR2 are SGHVS and FNYEAQ. The CDR3 runs 16 residues. The V and J ends lost 2 bases and 0 bases respectively, with 14 bases between them. In DNA form, the CDR3 reads TGTGCCAGCAGCTTAAACGCGGGGGACATCTCCTACGAGCAGTACTTC. Translated: CASSLNAGDISYEQYF.

This clonotype was counted ten times or more. The genes are TRBV6-5 and TRBJ1-1; TRBD1 matches 7 bases. Germline V gene data show CDR1 as MNHEY and CDR2 as SVGAGI. Germline trimming cut 4 bases from V and 4 bases from J; bases unmatched to any gene: 3. The CDR3 extends over 13 amino acids. CDR3 in amino acids: CASSLYRGTEAFF. Here the CDR3 DNA reads TGTGCCAGCAGTTTGTACAGGGGCACTGAAGCTTTCTTT.

The gene calls are TRBV12-5 and TRBJ1-2; D might be TRBD1 (5 bases). The length of the CDR3 is 13 residues. Germline CDR1 and CDR2: LGHNT and FRNRAP. V shed 4 bases and J shed 4 bases, with 10 bases lying between them. The CDR3 DNA reads as TGTGCTAGTGGTTACGGGGACCGCTATGGCTACACCTTC. It is translated as CASGYGDRYGYTF.

The chain is built from TRBV20-1 and TRBJ1-1; D gene uncertain. The CDR3 length is 13 residues. Germline CDR1 and CDR2: DFQATT and SNEGSKA (reference sequence). Deletions cut 7 bases from V and 1 base from J, with 13 bases between. CDR3 protein: CSVRRVGNTEAFF. CDR3 in DNA: TGCAGTGTTCGTCGGGTCGGGAACACTGAAGCTTTCTTT.

This clonotype has a handful of counts. V and J are TRBV20-1 and TRBJ1-1, with 8 positions matching TRBD1. Germline V gene sequence: CDR1 DFQATT, CDR2 SNEGSKA (reference sequence). Trimming took 6 bases from V and 5 from J; bases not matched to a gene: 8. CDR3 length: 13 residues. This chain's CDR3 is CSAAGRGRTEAFF. CDR3 nucleotides: TGCAGTGCCGCGGGCAGGGGGCGAACTGAAGCTTTCTTT.

At least ten counts were recorded for this clonotype. The chain joins TRBV9 to TRBJ1-5; no firm D call. Germline CDR1 and CDR2: SGDLS and YYNGEE. Trimming left V 0 bases short and J 2 bases short, with 0 bases between. This CDR3 region has 12 residues. The CDR3 nucleotides read TGTGCCAGCAGCGTAGGCAATCAGCCCCAGCATTTT. Protein product: CASSVGNQPQHF.

This clonotype was found a few times. V usage is TRBV11-2 and J usage is TRBJ2-2; no clear D gene. CDR1 and CDR2 from the germline V gene are SGHAT and FQNNGV. The CDR3 totals 14 residues. With 4 bases removed from V and 4 bases from J, the gap between germline ends came to 10 bases. The CDR3 spells CASSSYSPTGELFF. As DNA, the CDR3 is TGTGCCAGCAGCTCCTACTCACCCACCGGGGAGCTGTTTTTT.

The chain carries TRBV18 and TRBJ2-7; 7 bases line up with TRBD2. This CDR3 comprises 15 residues. Losses at the gene ends were 1 base for V and 8 bases for J; bases not matched to a gene: 11. CDR1 is KGHSH and CDR2 is LQKENI in the germline V gene. CDR3 amino acids: CASSPQLAVFLKQYV. The DNA for the CDR3 is TGTGCCAGCTCACCACAGCTAGCGGTGTTTTTGAAGCAGTACGTC.

The V gene is TRBV7-2, the J gene TRBJ1-1; D ambiguous. V gave up 2 bases and J gave up 11 bases, with 12 bases separating them. Looked up from germline, CDR1 is SGHTA and CDR2 is FQGNSA. The CDR3 is made up of 12 amino acids. Here the CDR3 reads CASSLQAQPAFF. In DNA form, the CDR3 reads TGTGCCAGCAGCTTACAGGCCCAGCCTGCTTTCTTT.

The chain has TRBV24-1 and TRBJ2-7; 9 nucleotides match TRBD2. V was clipped by 5 bases and J by 2 bases; unmatched bases: 12. Germline CDR1 is KGHDR and CDR2 is SFDVKD. This CDR3 is 17 amino acids long. CDR3 protein: CATSAFDSTSGTYEQYF. For the CDR3, the DNA is TGTGCCACCAGTGCGTTCGACTCGACTAGCGGTACCTACGAGCAGTACTTC.

V usage is TRBV9 and J usage is TRBJ2-5; TRBD2 aligns across 8 bases. The CDR3 is made up of 17 amino acids. CDR1 SGDLS and CDR2 YYNGEE come from the germline V gene. Trimming took 0 bases from V and 2 from J; bases not matched to a gene: 9. CDR3 loop: CASSVAMTGGNQETQYF. The CDR3 DNA is TGTGCCAGCAGCGTAGCTATGACGGGGGGGAATCAAGAGACCCAGTACTTC.

This clonotype was seen only a few times. This chain connects TRBV29-1 to TRBJ1-2; 11 nucleotides align to TRBD1. Looked up from germline, CDR1 is SQVTM and CDR2 is ANQGSEA. The J segment lost 2 bases and the V segment lost 6 bases, leaving 2 bases of the junction unmatched. CDR3 length: 13 amino acids. In nucleotides, the CDR3 is TGCAGCGTGGGGACAGGGGGGAACTATGGCTACACCTTC. Translated: CSVGTGGNYGYTF.

The rearrangement links TRBV28 to TRBJ1-6; 8 nucleotides match TRBD1. The junction had 4 bases not matched to a gene; V was cut back by 8 bases and J by 7 bases. The CDR3 extends over 13 amino acids. The germline V gene encodes CDR1 MDHEN and CDR2 SYDVKM. The CDR3 nucleotides are TGTGCCAGCTGGACAGGGCTGAATTCACCCCTCCACTTT. Translation gives CASWTGLNSPLHF.

The chain has TRBV5-1 and TRBJ2-1, with 11 bases aligning to TRBD2. The V and J ends lost 3 bases and 7 bases, in that order; junction bases with no gene match: 3. The CDR3 contains 14 residues. CDR1 is SGHRS and CDR2 is YFSETQ in the germline V gene. The CDR3 here is CASSSTSGGNEQFF. In nucleotides, the CDR3 is TGCGCCAGCAGCTCAACTAGCGGGGGAAATGAGCAGTTCTTC.

This sequence joins TRBV10-1 and TRBJ2-3; TRBD1 might be the D (6 bases). This CDR3 is built from 16 residues. V dropped 3 bases and J dropped 0 bases, with 13 bases sitting between them. Germline assignment: CDR1 WNHNN and CDR2 SYGVQD (reference sequence). The CDR3 DNA reads TGCGCCAGCAGTGAAACCGGGACATATAGCACAGATACGCAGTATTTT. As protein: CASSETGTYSTDTQYF.